The source of this T cell receptor beta chain is a study of blood T cell repertoires in COVID-19. The CDR3 is 11 residues long. The germline gives CDR1 SGHDN, CDR2 FVKESK. Deletions cut 7 bases from V and 6 bases from J, with 9 bases between. Clones were sequenced by immunoSEQ multiplex PCR, and TCRdb holds only the in-frame ones, with some missing. The sample comprises around 65,000 clones, about 81% of which are singletons, and more than 15% rests with the top ten. The receptor comes from a man older than 75 with acute or convalescent COVID-19. The specimen sequenced was peripheral blood. The J gene is TRBJ1-1, the V gene TRBV14, with a weak D call TRBD1 (6 bases). Here the CDR3 reads CASKDSAEAFF. CDR3 sequence (DNA): TGTGCCAGCAAGGACAGCGCTGAAGCTTTCTTT.